This T cell receptor beta chain was recorded in a study of OX40 agonist ivuxolimab in advanced cancers. Study overall: The patients' treatment was ivuxolimab, an agonistic anti-OX40 (CD134) antibody.

Whole-study findings and limits: More expanded clones were found, on average, in CD8+ than in CD4+ T cells. At 0.1 to 3.0 mg/kg and by week 6, clonal expansion occurred in CD4+ and CD8+ blood T cells.

This table comes from immunoSEQ multiplex PCR, and its TCRdb copy is limited to in-frame clones, with some not included. The table includes roughly 71,000 clones, roughly 84% detected once. V was trimmed by 5 bases and J by 2 bases, leaving 10 bases between them. The germline CDR1 and CDR2 sequences are MNHNY and SVGAGI (reference sequence). The CDR3 sequence is 13 residues long. On this clone: Its specificity is not known.

V and J are TRBV6-6 and TRBJ2-7; TRBD1 is a possible D gene (5 bases). The sequencing used CD4+ or CD8+ T cells sorted from blood, collected in a trial of the OX40 agonist ivuxolimab. This clonotype was obtained from an adult with an advanced solid tumor such as melanoma, head and neck, liver or kidney cancer. The CDR3 bases are TGTGCCAGCAGTAGGGGCCAGGCCTACGAGCAGTACTTC. This sequence encodes CASSRGQAYEQYF.